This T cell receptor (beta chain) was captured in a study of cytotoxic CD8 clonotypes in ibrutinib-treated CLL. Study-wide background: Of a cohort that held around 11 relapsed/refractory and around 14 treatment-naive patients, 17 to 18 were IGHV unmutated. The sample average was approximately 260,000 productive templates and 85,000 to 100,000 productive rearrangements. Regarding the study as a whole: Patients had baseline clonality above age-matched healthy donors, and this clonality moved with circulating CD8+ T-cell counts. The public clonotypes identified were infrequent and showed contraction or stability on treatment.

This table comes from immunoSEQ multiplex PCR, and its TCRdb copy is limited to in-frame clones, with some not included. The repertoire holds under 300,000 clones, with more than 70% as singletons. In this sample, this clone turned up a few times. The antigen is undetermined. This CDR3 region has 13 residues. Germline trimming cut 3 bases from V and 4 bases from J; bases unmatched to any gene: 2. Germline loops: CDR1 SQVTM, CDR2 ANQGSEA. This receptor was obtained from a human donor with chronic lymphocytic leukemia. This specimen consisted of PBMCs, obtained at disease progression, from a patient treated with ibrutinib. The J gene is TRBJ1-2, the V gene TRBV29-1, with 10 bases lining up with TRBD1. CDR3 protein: CSVDDRGLYGYTF. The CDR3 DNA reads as TGCAGCGTTGATGACAGGGGGCTCTATGGCTACACCTTC. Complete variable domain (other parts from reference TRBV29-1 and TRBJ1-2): SAVISQKPSRDICQRGTSLTIQCQVDSQVTMMFWYRQQPGQSLTLIATANQGSEATYESGFVIDKFPISRPNLTFSTLTVSNMSPEDSSIYLCSVDDRGLYGYTFGSGTRLTVV.